This T cell receptor beta chain was obtained from a study of shared clonotypes between healthy human individuals. The assay was immunoSEQ multiplex PCR, and TCRdb's table has in-frame clones only and misses some. The table shows under 1,900,000 clones, with 97% to 99% occurring only once. Healthy and HIV-negative, the adult donors had no recent acute infections or vaccinations. The CDR3 extends over 14 amino acids. V was clipped by 5 bases and J by 0 bases, with 8 bases between them. Looked up from germline, CDR1 is MRHNA and CDR2 is SNTAGT. The rearrangement links TRBV6-4 to TRBJ2-1, with D unresolved. The clonotype originates from a young man in good health. The sample consisted of naive CD4+ T cells sorted from blood. Indicated subset: CD45RA+ positively selected. CDR3 bases: TGTGCCAGCAGTACAGAACACTCCTACAATGAGCAGTTCTTC. Translating it yields CASSTEHSYNEQFF.